This T cell receptor beta chain was sequenced for a study of neoadjuvant anti-PD-1 for oral cavity cancer. About this clone: Its matching antigen is unknown.

Most PBMC samples had 480 ng input DNA in six replicates. Sequencing used immunoSEQ multiplex PCR; TCRdb keeps in-frame clones, though not all of them. The sample has approximately 35,000 clones, just under 90% seen once. Study-wide results and caveats: TCR analyses covered only three patients per response group.

V lost 4 bases to trimming and J lost 1 base, with 10 bases between them. The CDR3 is 14 residues long. Germline-derived CDR1 and CDR2 are SGHTA and FQGNSA. Patients had HPV-negative, locally advanced oral cavity squamous cell carcinoma. The chain joins TRBV7-2 to TRBJ2-5, with D possibly being TRBD1 or TRBD2 (5 bases each). The specimen was PBMCs, collected before nivolumab (anti-PD-1) treatment. The receptor was derived from a person aged 35-80 years with oral cavity squamous cell carcinoma. The CDR3 sequence is CASSSSGTQETQYF. The CDR3 DNA is TGTGCCAGCAGCTCGTCCGGGACCCAAGAGACCCAGTACTTC.